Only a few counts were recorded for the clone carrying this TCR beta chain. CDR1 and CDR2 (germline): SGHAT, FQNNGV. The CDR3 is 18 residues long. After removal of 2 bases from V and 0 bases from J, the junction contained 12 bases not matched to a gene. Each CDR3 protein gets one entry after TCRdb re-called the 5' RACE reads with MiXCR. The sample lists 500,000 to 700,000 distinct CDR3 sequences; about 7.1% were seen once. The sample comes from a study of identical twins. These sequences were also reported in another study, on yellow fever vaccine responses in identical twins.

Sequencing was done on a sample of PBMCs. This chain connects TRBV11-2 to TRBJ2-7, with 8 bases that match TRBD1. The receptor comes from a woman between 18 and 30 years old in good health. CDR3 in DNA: TGTGCCAGCAGCTTAATTCCGGGGACAGGTTGGCCCTCCTACGAGCAGTACTTC. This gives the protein CASSLIPGTGWPSYEQYF.